A selection of T cell receptor beta chains follows, all from one sample in a study of OX40 agonist ivuxolimab in advanced cancers. Assay: immunoSEQ multiplex PCR; the TCRdb copy retains only in-frame clones and omits some. The data contain roughly 95,000 clones, approximately 90% of them singletons. Sequences were derived from CD4+ or CD8+ T cells sorted from blood, sampled in a trial of the OX40 agonist ivuxolimab. Receptor source: an adult with an advanced solid tumor such as melanoma, head and neck, liver or kidney cancer. Each CDR3 is given with its conserved first and last residue. The order of the fields is D gene, V gene, clone size, J gene, CDR3 protein, CDR3 DNA. D genes are given only for firm matches. Not every row has a clone size; where given, it reads once, few, many or a size class.

D: .; V: TRBV7-9; size: few; J: TRBJ2-7; CDR3: CASSPGVMVTGISYEQYF; DNA: TGTGCCAGCAGCCCAGGAGTGATGGTGACGGGAATCTCCTACGAGCAGTACTTC
D: TRBD1; V: TRBV5-1; size: .; J: TRBJ2-7; CDR3: CASSGSGQGYNEQYF; DNA: TGCGCCAGCAGCGGCTCGGGACAGGGGTACAACGAGCAGTACTTC
D: .; V: TRBV7-2; size: .; J: TRBJ2-3; CDR3: CASSLAWGTDTQYF; DNA: TGTGCCAGCAGCTTAGCATGGGGGACAGATACGCAGTATTTT
D: .; V: TRBV4-1; size: .; J: TRBJ2-1; CDR3: CASSQDWDNEQFF; DNA: TGCGCCAGCAGCCAAGATTGGGACAATGAGCAGTTCTTC
D: .; V: TRBV2; size: .; J: TRBJ2-3; CDR3: CASSGLVGTDTQYF; DNA: TGTGCCAGCAGTGGGCTAGTGGGCACAGATACGCAGTATTTT
D: .; V: TRBV7-3; size: .; J: TRBJ2-3; CDR3: CASSPQGSQTQYF; DNA: TGTGCCAGCAGCCCACAGGGTTCTCAGACGCAGTATTTT
D: .; V: TRBV6-5; size: .; J: TRBJ2-7; CDR3: CASTSGGKSYEQYF; DNA: TGTGCCAGCACCTCGGGCGGGAAGTCCTACGAGCAGTACTTC
D: .; V: TRBV7-2; size: .; J: TRBJ2-1; CDR3: CASSAPGTYNEQFF; DNA: TGTGCCAGCAGCGCCCCCGGGACTTACAATGAGCAGTTCTTC
D: TRBD1; V: TRBV11-2; size: .; J: TRBJ2-1; CDR3: CASSSTGTVVSEQFF; DNA: TGTGCCAGCAGCTCCACCGGGACAGTAGTCAGTGAGCAGTTCTTC
D: TRBD1; V: TRBV27; size: .; J: TRBJ2-2; CDR3: CASTWDRYTGELFF; DNA: TGTGCCAGCACCTGGGACAGATACACCGGGGAGCTGTTTTTT
D: TRBD1; V: TRBV5-4; size: .; J: TRBJ1-4; CDR3: CASSLAGGSNEKLFF; DNA: TGTGCCAGCAGCTTGGCAGGGGGCTCAAATGAAAAACTGTTTTTT
D: .; V: TRBV7-3; size: .; J: TRBJ2-7; CDR3: CASSLEGGRGEQYF; DNA: TGTGCCAGCAGCTTAGAAGGTGGACGGGGCGAGCAGTACTTC
D: .; V: TRBV2; size: .; J: TRBJ1-5; CDR3: CASNSGSNQPQHF; DNA: TGTGCCAGCAACTCAGGGAGCAATCAGCCCCAGCATTTT
D: .; V: TRBV19; size: .; J: TRBJ1-2; CDR3: CASSGLANYGYTF; DNA: TGTGCCAGTAGTGGTTTGGCAAACTATGGCTACACCTTC
D: TRBD1; V: TRBV11-2; size: once; J: TRBJ1-2; CDR3: CASSKDRGDYGYTF; DNA: TGTGCCAGCAGCAAGGACAGGGGAGACTATGGCTACACCTTC
D: .; V: TRBV25-1; size: .; J: TRBJ1-6; CDR3: CASSETGVFSPLHF; DNA: TGTGCCAGCAGTGAAACAGGAGTATTCTCACCCCTCCACTTT
D: .; V: TRBV6-5; size: .; J: TRBJ2-7; CDR3: CASSYSRRMDEQYF; DNA: TGTGCCAGCAGTTACTCCAGACGTATGGACGAGCAGTACTTC
D: .; V: TRBV6-5; size: .; J: TRBJ2-7; CDR3: CASRTKLEVSYEQYF; DNA: TGTGCCAGCAGAACTAAACTAGAAGTGTCCTACGAGCAGTACTTC
D: .; V: TRBV6-6; size: .; J: TRBJ1-2; CDR3: CASSGAGGRNYGYTF; DNA: TGTGCCAGCAGTGGGGCCGGAGGGAGGAACTATGGCTACACCTTC
D: .; V: TRBV7-2; size: .; J: TRBJ2-3; CDR3: CASSLQSDSTDTQYF; DNA: TGTGCCAGCAGCTTACAATCAGACAGCACAGATACGCAGTATTTT
D: TRBD2; V: TRBV4-2; size: .; J: TRBJ2-7; CDR3: CASSQDSGVGPYEQYF; DNA: TGTGCCAGCAGCCAAGATAGCGGGGTCGGCCCCTACGAGCAGTACTTC
D: .; V: TRBV7-6; size: .; J: TRBJ1-5; CDR3: CASSLTREQPQHF; DNA: TGTGCCAGCAGCTTAACGCGGGAACAGCCCCAGCATTTT
D: TRBD1; V: TRBV11-2; size: .; J: TRBJ2-1; CDR3: CASSLDGTGVNEQFF; DNA: TGTGCCAGCAGCTTAGATGGGACAGGGGTGAATGAGCAGTTCTTC
D: .; V: TRBV6-5; size: .; J: TRBJ2-4; CDR3: CASSEQGVIQYF; DNA: TGTGCCAGCAGTGAACAGGGAGTCATTCAGTACTTC
D: .; V: TRBV11-3; size: .; J: TRBJ1-1; CDR3: CASSLRGMNTEAFF; DNA: TGTGCCAGCAGCTTGAGGGGAATGAACACTGAAGCTTTCTTT